This T cell receptor (beta chain) was profiled in a study of cytomegalovirus exposure and HLA in healthy donors listed by TCRdb under 2017. General notes on the study: According to an earlier analysis of a few hundred of the donors, about 170 million T cells yielded 95 million to 140 million unique TCR beta sequences and about 280 Gb of sequence data. An early release covering 500 to 750 HLA-typed donors comprised about 290 gigabases of sequencing data and approximately 80 million unique TCR sequences. The genetic ancestry cluster associated with self-reported Caucasian donors included approximately 85% of the approximately 410 genotyped donors. The study aimed to test whether signatures of past pathogen exposure could be identified by cataloging public T cell receptors. The study profiled the T cell repertoires of 500 to 800 subjects by immunosequencing and related them to cytomegalovirus serostatus. A separate validation cohort of roughly 120 different subjects was used in addition to the approximately 610-subject first cohort. High-throughput TCR immunosequencing, statistical association of individual TCRs with disease status, and machine learning were combined to predict cytomegalovirus infection status. In a later analysis, previously published TCR beta repertoires from some 640 donors were re-analyzed and high-resolution HLA genotyping was added so that TCR occurrence patterns could be studied. Rather than using new phenotypic data, the later analysis identified candidate immune exposures from TCR beta sequences and from how often those sequences occurred across donors. An earlier analysis of 587 of the donors applied high-throughput TCR beta sequencing to assess whether each TCR beta V gene segment acted as functional or pseudogenic. Donor age, sex, ethnicity and CMV serostatus were collected together with the repertoire data. Genome-wide SNP genotypes for about three fifths of the roughly 670 donors were used in a later genetic analysis, which treated that subset as a discovery cohort. Every repertoire in the discovery cohort had been generated on one and the same sequencing platform. Class I and class II HLA loci were covered by the typing at four-digit resolution. The number of typed donors differed by locus: about 620-640 for A, B, C, DRB1 and DQB1; about 520 for DQA1; approximately 600 for DPA1; and about 450 for DPB1. About 5 DR-DQ haplotypes were handled as single units for association and clustering, since linkage in the cohort was strong. Among some 400 genotyped donors of the cohort, an average of roughly 230,000 unique TCR beta nucleotide sequences was sequenced per donor, of which 15% to 20% were non-productive. Results and caveats for the whole study, not just this receptor: Most TCR sequences were observed very rarely across donors, whereas some public TCRs were present in many individuals. Sequencing depth was assumed to be roughly uniform across donors in the presence/absence analyses, though that assumption may not hold. Linkage disequilibrium might explain the correlated functional status among segregating V segments, but an unknown experimental factor could not be ruled out. CMV serostatus was the only immune exposure information available for the cohort. In a later analysis, the rate of TCR association differed among HLA loci, with DRB1 alleles having the most associated TCRs and HLA-C alleles having the fewest. Compared with the approximately 720-donor mean, donors in an Asian-associated ancestry cluster had fewer N-insertions in productive TCRs, according to a later genetic analysis. Because counts were too low, seventeen rarely observed V segments, including chromosome 9 orphons, were excluded from the earlier analysis of 500 to 700 of the donors. In a later genetic analysis, a missense DCLRE1C variant was associated with V-gene and J-gene trimming of TCR beta chains, and the association was replicated in an independent cohort. A later analysis found that most CMV-associated TCR beta chains appeared HLA-restricted, with HLA associations seemingly driven largely by CMV exposure. The study gave a list of around 170 TCR beta chains associated with cytomegalovirus. According to the authors, the approach could potentially be generalized to other disease states and immunological phenotypes. Only TCR beta chains were sequenced in this cohort, and the absence of alpha or paired-chain data limited detectable features. When HLA alleles, especially DR and DQ, strongly co-occurred, attributing TCR associations to individual alleles was difficult. Some IMGT-functional V segments, including TRBV6-2 and TRBV6-3, could not be told apart with the 87-base-pair reads, so those segments were excluded. A later analysis reported that several top co-occurrence clusters appeared linked to parvovirus B19, influenza, CMV and Epstein-Barr virus. The classifier was reported to diagnose cytomegalovirus status with high specificity and sensitivity in both the original cohort and the validation cohort. Because some donors lacked HLA typing at each locus, the association tests relied only on the typed subset. In a later analysis, HLA-associated TCR beta chains were found to be more clonally expanded and to have lower generation probabilities than equally common non-associated chains. A cluster of highly shared sequence variants was judged likely to represent a technical artifact of the sequencing pipeline. Broadly in line with IMGT annotations, most TCR beta V segments showed up in productive rearrangements about 90% or about 30% of the time in an earlier analysis of approximately 640 of the donors. A few of the identified cytomegalovirus-associated TCR beta chains were confirmed in vitro to be specific for cytomegalovirus antigens. At a false discovery rate of 0.05, a later analysis linked approximately 18,000 TCR beta sequences to specific HLA alleles. A further reported finding was that TCR beta sequences accurately predicted the HLA-A and HLA-B alleles for most subjects in the first cohort.

The CDR3 covers 15 residues, taking in both the cysteine and the phenylalanine. The retained sequence is limited to the CDR3, 45 bases, with the frame set at the first base. V was cut back by 2 bases and J by 2 bases, leaving a gap of 13 bases between them. As encoded in the germline V gene, CDR1 is SGHVS while CDR2 is FNYEAQ. The library was obtained by the immunoSEQ multiplex PCR assay. The multiplex PCR relied on a mix of 60 forward primers for TCR Vbeta segments and 13 reverse primers for TCR Jbeta segments. Amplification of the CDR3 region of rearranged TCR beta genes was performed with a multiplex PCR assay on genomic DNA. On the Illumina HiSeq System, the amplified TCR beta libraries were sequenced as 87-base-pair reads. Under the source paper's analysis protocol: A later analysis tallied 80 million to 95 million unique TCR beta chains across the 640 or so repertoires, and around 12 million of those chains were shared by two or more donors. A nearest-neighbor algorithm error-corrected the raw reads and collapsed the reads into unique sequences, merging closely related sequences to remove PCR and sequencing errors. To assign V, D and J gene segments, CDR3 sequences were aligned to IMGT reference sequences. For a sequence to be retained, at least a six-nucleotide match to both a V gene segment and a J gene segment was required. Rearrangements were classified as productive when the CDR3 lacked stop codons and remained in frame with V and J, and all other rearrangements were classified as non-productive. CDR3 was defined according to IMGT convention as the region running from the second conserved V-encoded cysteine to the conserved J-encoded phenylalanine. The earlier analysis of around 640 of the donors excluded sequences that lacked an unambiguous match to a single V gene segment. In an earlier analysis of 500 to 750 of the donors, V segments were called functional above 56.7% productive rearrangements and were called segregating when the between-donor standard deviation exceeded 5%. To diagnose cytomegalovirus status from the catalog of TCR beta chain sequences, a statistical classification framework was built. In a later analysis, V and J genes were assigned by comparing TCR nucleotide sequences against IMGT/GENE-DB human TR gene sequences. In a later analysis, CDR3 sequences and most-parsimonious VDJ recombination scenarios were assigned using the TCRdist pipeline. In a later analysis, each TCR beta chain was defined by its CDR3 amino acid sequence together with its V-gene family, and reads without a unique V-gene family were excluded. In a later analysis, nearly 600 highly shared, low-generation-probability nucleotide sequences were removed to address suspected cross-contamination and a sequencing artifact. A later analysis calculated a clonal expansion index for each public chain from normalized within-repertoire ranks of inferred template counts. In a later analysis, generation probabilities were computed using a VDJ recombination model fitted to out-of-frame rearrangements, and the results were checked against IGoR. In a later analysis, hypergeometric tests were used to score TCR-TCR, TCR-HLA and TCR-CMV co-occurrence, with a repertoire-size bias correction applied to TCR pairs. In a later analysis, false discovery rates were estimated by permuting HLA or CMV assignments 20 times. In a later analysis, co-occurring TCRs were grouped with DBSCAN, and TCRdist sequence similarity was added when clustering was performed within HLA-allele-positive subsets. Repertoires with fewer than 30,000 or more than 120,000 public chains were left out of co-occurrence clustering, as were roughly five repertoires with anomalous nucleotide sharing. TCRdb mirrors the immuneACCESS table, restricted to in-frame sequences. Some clones are absent from its copies; in checked studies, under half trace to an unresolved V gene, and the reason for the others is unknown. The V and J calls and clone size are taken from that table; D and trimming were inferred from the DNA. A total of under 130,000 clones appear in this sample, around four fifths of them only once. The ten top clones hold 8.6% of the sample.

The cohort comprised more than 550 healthy bone marrow donors. Cohort members were all nominally healthy when sampled, although unrecorded immune exposures were likely present. The donor tested CMV seropositive, placing the donor among the roughly 270 seropositive members of the cohort. A peripheral blood sample was collected from each donor, and TCR beta sequencing was performed on peripheral blood mononuclear cells. Genomic DNA was extracted from the blood cell samples with the Qiagen DNeasy Blood Extraction Kit. Regarding this clone: The target of this receptor is not known. No quality values exist for individual bases; no much larger clone is one base distant.

Recombination linked TRBV7-6 to TRBJ2-7; matching of 6 bases hints at TRBD2 as the D gene. The sample consisted of PBMCs. This clonotype was obtained from a woman in her forties in good health and CMV-seropositive. The CDR3 amino acid sequence is: CASSLRRRGTYEQYF. DNA sequence: TGTGCCAGCAGCTTACGGCGGAGGGGCACCTACGAGCAGTACTTC.